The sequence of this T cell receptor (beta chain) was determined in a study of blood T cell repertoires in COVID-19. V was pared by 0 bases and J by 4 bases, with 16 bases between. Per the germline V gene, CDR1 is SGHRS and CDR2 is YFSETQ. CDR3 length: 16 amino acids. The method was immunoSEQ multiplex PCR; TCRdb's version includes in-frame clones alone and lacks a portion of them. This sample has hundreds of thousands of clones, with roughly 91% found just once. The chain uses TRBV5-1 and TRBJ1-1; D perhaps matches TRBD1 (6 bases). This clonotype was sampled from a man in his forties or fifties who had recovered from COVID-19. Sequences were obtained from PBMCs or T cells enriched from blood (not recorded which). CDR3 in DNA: TGCGCCAGCAGCTTGGCCGGTGAGGGGGTGAGCACTGAAGCTTTCTTT. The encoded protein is CASSLAGEGVSTEAFF.